Included here is one T cell receptor beta chain sequence, with context. CDR1 is SEHNR, CDR2 FQNEAQ, per germline (reference sequence). The CDR3 is 14 amino acids. J was trimmed by 3 bases and V by 8 bases; bases with no gene match: 7. TCR analog templates of synthetic origin were spiked into each PCR. Sequenced by immunoSEQ multiplex PCR; TCRdb stores in-frame clones only, minus some. The sample has 60,000 or so clones, roughly 79% seen once. This sample is drawn from a study of PD-L1 blockade in urothelial cancer. Study-wide background: Administration of atezolizumab to patients began around 2014, at 1,200 mg intravenously every 3 weeks.

Time point given: pretreatment peripheral blood. The chain links TRBV7-9 to TRBJ2-1; 7 nucleotides line up with TRBD2. Sequences were derived from PBMCs, sampled around atezolizumab (anti-PD-L1) treatment. This clonotype originated in a man aged 65 to 85 with urothelial cancer. DNA for the CDR3: TGTGCCAGCTCAAGGCGGGGGAGCTACAATGAGCAGTTCTTC. Amino acids: CASSRRGSYNEQFF. Filled out from reference TRBV7-9 and TRBJ2-1, the complete variable domain reads DTGVSQNPRHKITKRGQNVTFRCDPISEHNRLYWYRQTLGQGPEFLTYFQNEAQLEKSRLLSDRFSAERPKGSFSTLEIQRTEQGDSAMYLCASSRRGSYNEQFFGPGTRLTVL.